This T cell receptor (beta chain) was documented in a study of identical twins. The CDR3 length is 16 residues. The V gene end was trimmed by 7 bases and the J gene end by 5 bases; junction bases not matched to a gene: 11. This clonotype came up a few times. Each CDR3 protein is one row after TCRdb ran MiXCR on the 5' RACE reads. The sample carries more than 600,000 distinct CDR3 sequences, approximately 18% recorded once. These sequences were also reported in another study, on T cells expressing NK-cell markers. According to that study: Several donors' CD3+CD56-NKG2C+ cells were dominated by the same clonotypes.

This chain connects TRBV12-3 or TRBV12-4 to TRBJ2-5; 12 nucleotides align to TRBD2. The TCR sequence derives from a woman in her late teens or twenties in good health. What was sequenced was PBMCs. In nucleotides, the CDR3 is TGTGCCAGCACCCTTGGACTAGCGGGGTTCCCGGAGACCCAGTACTTC. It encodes CASTLGLAGFPETQYF.